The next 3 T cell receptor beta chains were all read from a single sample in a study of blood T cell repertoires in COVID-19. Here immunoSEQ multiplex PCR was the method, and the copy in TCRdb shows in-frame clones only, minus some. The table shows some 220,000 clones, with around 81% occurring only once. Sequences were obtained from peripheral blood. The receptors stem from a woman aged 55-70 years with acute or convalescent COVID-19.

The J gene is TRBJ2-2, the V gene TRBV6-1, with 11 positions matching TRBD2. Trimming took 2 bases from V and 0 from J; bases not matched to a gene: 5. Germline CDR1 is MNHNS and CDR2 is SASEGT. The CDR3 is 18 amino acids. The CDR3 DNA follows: TGTGCCAGCAGTGAACTAAGACTAGCGGGGTCGAACACCGGGGAGCTGTTTTTT. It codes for CASSELRLAGSNTGELFF.

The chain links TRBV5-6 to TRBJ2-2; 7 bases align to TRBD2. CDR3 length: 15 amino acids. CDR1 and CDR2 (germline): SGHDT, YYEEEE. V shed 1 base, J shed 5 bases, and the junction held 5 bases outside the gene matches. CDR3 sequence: CASSLLSGDTGELFF. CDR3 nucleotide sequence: TGTGCCAGCAGCTTGCTCAGCGGGGATACCGGGGAGCTGTTTTTT.

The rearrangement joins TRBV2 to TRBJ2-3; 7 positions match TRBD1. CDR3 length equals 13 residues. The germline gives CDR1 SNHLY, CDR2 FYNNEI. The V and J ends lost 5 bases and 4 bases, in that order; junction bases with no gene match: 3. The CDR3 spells CASSITGADTQYF. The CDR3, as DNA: TGTGCCAGCAGTATCACAGGGGCAGATACGCAGTATTTT. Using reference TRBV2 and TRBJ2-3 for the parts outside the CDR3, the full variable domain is EPEVTQTPSHQVTQMGQEVILRCVPISNHLYFYWYRQILGQKVEFLVSFYNNEISEKSEIFDDQFSVERPDGSNFTLKIRSTKLEDSAMYFCASSITGADTQYFGPGTRLTVL.